The present entry profiles one T cell receptor (beta chain) with its context. The data were taken from a study of blood T cell repertoires in COVID-19. Authors' analysis steps: It was from reference gene primer amplification that nucleated cell counts were estimated. Assay: immunoSEQ multiplex PCR; the TCRdb copy retains only in-frame clones and omits some. That table is the source of V, J and clone size, and D and trimming were worked out from the DNA. The top ten clones hold approximately 37% of a sample with about 84,000 clones, 65% to 85% of them seen once. Germline CDR1 SGHRS, CDR2 YFSETQ. The CDR3 runs 13 residues. Between the trimmed V and J ends, which lost 6 bases and 5 bases, there was a span of 14 bases.

The J gene is TRBJ2-5, the V gene TRBV5-1, with D possibly TRBD2 on 5 matching bases. This receptor was obtained from a man at least 80 years old with active or convalescent COVID-19. Material: peripheral blood. The CDR3 sequence is CASKNPSGETQYF. The CDR3 bases are TGCGCCAGCAAAAACCCTTCGGGGGAGACCCAGTACTTC.